This T cell receptor beta chain was documented in a study of blood T cell repertoires in COVID-19. For the study at large: Acute and convalescent COVID-19 specimens originated in the United States, Italy and Spain. The cDNA or gDNA used as material had been derived from T cells, B-cell-depleted T cells, or PBMCs.

Enrolled during active infection, Seattle patients were then followed longitudinally. The data were produced by immunoSEQ multiplex PCR, yet TCRdb's version contains in-frame clones alone and is incomplete. The sample holds tens of thousands of clones, 80% to 90% seen once. Per germline, CDR1 MGHRA and CDR2 YSYEKL. V gave up 0 bases and J gave up 4 bases; unmatched junction bases: 8. The CDR3 runs 16 residues. Input material: peripheral blood. The sequence was obtained from an elderly woman with COVID-19, enrolled during active disease. The chain couples TRBV4-1 to TRBJ1-2; 7 bases fit TRBD1. CDR3 sequence: CASSQDRQGTVYGYTF. The DNA for the CDR3 is TGCGCCAGCAGCCAAGACCGACAGGGAACGGTCTATGGCTACACCTTC.